These T cell receptor beta chains were read from a single sample in a study of blood T cell repertoires in COVID-19. TCRdb's table, derived via immunoSEQ multiplex PCR, lists solely in-frame clones and lacks some. This table has 200,000 to 250,000 clones, about four fifths appearing once. Material: PBMCs or T cells enriched from blood (not recorded which). These receptors were collected from a woman in her forties or fifties who had been exposed to COVID-19. Both conserved end residues are part of each CDR3. The D gene is left open where the match is weak. Expanded clones are given a class, and other clones once, few, many or no size at all.

V	J	D	size	DNA	CDR3
TRBV2	TRBJ2-7	.	.	TGTGCCAGCAGGACCGGGACACACTCCTACGAGCAGTACTTC	CASRTGTHSYEQYF
TRBV24-1	TRBJ1-2	TRBD1	.	TGTGCCACCAACCACGGACAGGGAGAAGGTGGCTACACCTTC	CATNHGQGEGGYTF
TRBV7-9	TRBJ2-1	TRBD1	.	TGTGCCAGCAGAGACAGGGAGAGCTACAATGAGCAGTTCTTC	CASRDRESYNEQFF
TRBV10-3	TRBJ1-2	TRBD1	.	TGTGCCATCAGCCCCGACAGGGGGCCCAGGATTAACTATGGCTACACCTTC	CAISPDRGPRINYGYTF
TRBV3-1/TRBV3-2	TRBJ1-1	.	.	TGTGCCAGCAGCCAAGATCCCGACACAGGCCTGCGGGGGACTGAAGCTTTCTTT	CASSQDPDTGLRGTEAFF
TRBV7-9	TRBJ2-2	.	.	TGTGCCAGCAGCCGTAGGTCGGTTCAGGGCACCGGGGAGCTGTTTTTT	CASSRRSVQGTGELFF
TRBV7-2	TRBJ2-2	TRBD2	once	TGTGCCAGCAGCTTAACGGGACTAGCGGTGGCCGGGGAGCTGTTTTTT	CASSLTGLAVAGELFF
TRBV7-2	TRBJ1-5	.	.	TGTGCCAGCAGCTTCGGCGGGAACAATCAGCCCCAGCATTTT	CASSFGGNNQPQHF
TRBV9	TRBJ1-1	TRBD1	.	TGTGCCAGCAGCGTTGACCTGGACAGGGCATATGGTGAAGCTTTCTTT	CASSVDLDRAYGEAFF
TRBV13	TRBJ2-2	.	.	TGTGCCAGCAGCTTATCTACCACCGGGGAGCTGTTTTTT	CASSLSTTGELFF
TRBV5-6	TRBJ2-5	.	few	TGTGCCAGCAGCTTGAGAACAGGCCAAGAGACCCAGTACTTC	CASSLRTGQETQYF
TRBV18	TRBJ1-4	.	.	TGTGCCAGCTCACCCGCGGCTCAGCGGCGGGATGAAAAACTGTTTTTT	CASSPAAQRRDEKLFF
TRBV25-1	TRBJ1-1	TRBD1	.	TGTGCCAGCAGCTCAGGGGGCAACACTGAAGCTTTCTTT	CASSSGGNTEAFF
TRBV19	TRBJ1-1	.	.	TGTGCCAGTAGTATCACAGGAATGACTAGTGAAGCTTTCTTT	CASSITGMTSEAFF
TRBV29-1	TRBJ2-7	.	.	TGCAGCGTTGAAAGGGCGGGTCCGTCTTCAGAGCAGTACTTC	CSVERAGPSSEQYF
TRBV12-3/TRBV12-4	TRBJ1-1	.	.	TGTGCCAGCAGTTTAGTCCCCGGGGAAGCTTTCTTT	CASSLVPGEAFF
TRBV18	TRBJ1-3	.	.	TGTGCCAGCTCACAGGGGATGGAGTCTGGAAACACCATATATTTT	CASSQGMESGNTIYF
TRBV29-1	TRBJ1-1	.	.	TGCAGCGTTACAGGAAGACTTATGAACACTGAAGCTTTCTTT	CSVTGRLMNTEAFF
TRBV9	TRBJ2-1	TRBD2	.	TGTGCCAGCAGCGCTAGCGGGGGGTCCAATGAGCAGTTCTTC	CASSASGGSNEQFF
TRBV7-8	TRBJ1-1	.	.	TGTGCCAGCAGCTTAGTCGGAGGGTCTGTTGAAGCTTTCTTT	CASSLVGGSVEAFF
TRBV9	TRBJ1-5	.	.	TGTGCCAGCAGTGTTGCAGGGGACAATCAGCCCCAGCATTTT	CASSVAGDNQPQHF
TRBV28	TRBJ1-1	.	.	TGTGTTACGCAGGGGCCCACTGAAGCTTTCTTT	CVTQGPTEAFF
TRBV19	TRBJ1-5	.	.	TGTGCCACCTTGAAGACAGGAGATAGCAATCAGCCCCAGCATTTT	CATLKTGDSNQPQHF
TRBV18	TRBJ1-3	TRBD1	once	TGTGCCAGCTCACCCCAGGACAGGTTCTCTGGAAACACCATATATTTT	CASSPQDRFSGNTIYF
TRBV18	TRBJ1-6	.	.	TGTGCCAGCTCCCCGGAGGGCCAGGGTAATTCACCCCTCCACTTT	CASSPEGQGNSPLHF
TRBV6-2/TRBV6-3	TRBJ2-7	TRBD2	.	TGTGCCAGCAGTTCCCGCGGGGGACCGAGATCCTACGAGCAGTACTTC	CASSSRGGPRSYEQYF
TRBV3-1/TRBV3-2	TRBJ1-2	TRBD1	.	TGTGCCAGCAGCCGGGGACAGGGATCTAACTATGGCTACACCTTC	CASSRGQGSNYGYTF
TRBV2	TRBJ2-7	.	.	TGTGCCAGCAGCGCCGGGACCTACGAGCAGTACTTC	CASSAGTYEQYF
TRBV10-3	TRBJ1-4	.	.	TGTGCCATCAGTGACGGAGTCGGTAATGAAAAACTGTTTTTT	CAISDGVGNEKLFF
TRBV6-5	TRBJ2-7	.	.	TGTGCCAGCAGTTACTCCGGGGAGGTTCACTACGAGCAGTACTTC	CASSYSGEVHYEQYF
TRBV5-6	TRBJ1-2	.	.	TGTGCCAGCAGCTTGGAGGGGTGGGATGGCTACACCTTC	CASSLEGWDGYTF
TRBV9	TRBJ2-1	TRBD1	once	TGTGCCAGCAGCGTAGGGGCAGGGGGAAGTGGCAATGAGCAGTTCTTC	CASSVGAGGSGNEQFF
TRBV5-1	TRBJ2-3	TRBD2	.	TGCGCCAGCACGCTAGCGGGGGGCACAGATACGCAGTATTTT	CASTLAGGTDTQYF
TRBV7-3	TRBJ2-6	.	.	TGTGCCAGCAGCTTAGACAGCTCTGGGGCCAACGTCCTGACTTTC	CASSLDSSGANVLTF
TRBV6-6	TRBJ1-5	TRBD1	.	TGTGCCAGCAGTAACACGGACAGGACCAATCAGCCCCAGCATTTT	CASSNTDRTNQPQHF
TRBV18	TRBJ2-5	.	.	TGTGCCAGCTCAACATCAGGGGTAGCTCAAGAGACCCAGTACTTC	CASSTSGVAQETQYF
TRBV18	TRBJ1-2	.	.	TGTGCCAGCTCACCACCGGGGGCGCCGGGCTACACCTTC	CASSPPGAPGYTF
TRBV7-2	TRBJ2-7	.	.	TGTGCCAGCAGCTTACGGGGGTACGAGCAGTACTTC	CASSLRGYEQYF
TRBV7-9	TRBJ1-2	.	.	TGTGCCAGCAGCTTGGACTTTTTGGGGGGTGGCTACACCTTC	CASSLDFLGGGYTF
TRBV19	TRBJ1-2	.	few	TGTGCCAGTAGTGGACAAGGGGGTGGCTACACCTTC	CASSGQGGGYTF
TRBV14	TRBJ1-2	.	.	TGTGCCAGCAGCCAAGATAGTAGAGGCAGGGAAGGCGGCTACACCTTC	CASSQDSRGREGGYTF
TRBV5-1	TRBJ2-7	TRBD2	.	TGCGCCAGCAGCTGGGGGGGACGGACCTCCTACGAGCAGTACTTC	CASSWGGRTSYEQYF